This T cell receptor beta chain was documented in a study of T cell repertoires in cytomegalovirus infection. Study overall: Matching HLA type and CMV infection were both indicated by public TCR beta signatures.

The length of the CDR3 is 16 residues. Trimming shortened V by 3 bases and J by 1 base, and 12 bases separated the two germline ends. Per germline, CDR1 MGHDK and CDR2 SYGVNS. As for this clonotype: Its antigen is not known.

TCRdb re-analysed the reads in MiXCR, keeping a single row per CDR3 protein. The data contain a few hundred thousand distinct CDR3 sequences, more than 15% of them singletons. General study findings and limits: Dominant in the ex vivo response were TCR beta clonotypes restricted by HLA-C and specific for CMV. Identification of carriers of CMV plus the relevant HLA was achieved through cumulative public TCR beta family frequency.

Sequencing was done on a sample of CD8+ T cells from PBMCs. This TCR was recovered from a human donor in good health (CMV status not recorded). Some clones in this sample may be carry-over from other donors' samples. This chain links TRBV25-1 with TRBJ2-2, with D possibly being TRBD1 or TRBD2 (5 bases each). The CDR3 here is CASSDPGTQNTGELFF. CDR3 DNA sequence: TGTGCCAGCAGTGACCCCGGGACCCAGAACACCGGGGAGCTGTTTTTT.